This TCR beta chain was found in a study of control samples from healthy donors and cancer patients. Sequencing used immunoSEQ multiplex PCR; TCRdb keeps in-frame clones, though not all of them. Of about 160,000 clones detected, roughly 90% appear once; the ten largest clones hold approximately 0.7%. The CDR3 is 17 residues long. The ends lost 2 bases at V and 4 bases at J; junction bases unmatched: 12. Germline V gives CDR1 SGHVS, CDR2 FNYEAQ. This sequence originates from a woman aged 25-40 years in good health. The chain couples TRBV7-6 to TRBJ2-3; 7 nucleotides line up with TRBD2. The sequencing sample was made of blood. The CDR3 nucleotides are TGTGCCAGCAGCTTACTGAGGGGAGGGCCTCGGGCAGATACGCAGTATTTT. Protein: CASSLLRGGPRADTQYF.